This T cell receptor beta chain was profiled in a study of identical twins. Whole-study findings and limits: Cord blood's abundant beta clonotypes had fewer insertions, unlike memory repertoires.

This clonotype occurred a few times. Its specificity is unknown. Germline CDR1 is SGHRS and CDR2 is YFSETQ. The CDR3 runs to 11 residues. Trimming pared 4 bases from V and 6 bases from J, leaving 6 bases between. Each CDR3 protein is one row after TCRdb ran MiXCR on the 5' RACE reads. This repertoire shows roughly 690,000 distinct CDR3 sequences, approximately 21% found once; its top ten account for over 4%. Another study also made use of these data, one on T cells expressing NK-cell markers.

V and J are TRBV5-1 and TRBJ2-3; D call uncertain. The specimen sequenced was PBMCs. The source is a woman aged 18-30 years in good health. The CDR3: CASSEWDTQYF. CDR3 DNA: TGCGCCAGCAGCGAATGGGATACGCAGTATTTT.